This TCR beta chain was profiled in a study of vaccination and CD4 T cells after COVID-19. Overall study: Overlapping spike peptides from SARS-CoV-2, HCoV-NL63, HCoV-OC43 and HCoV-229E served to stimulate the cells.

About this clonotype itself: Its antigen is currently unknown.

Treatment here: approximately 11-day PBMC culture with coronavirus spike peptide pools or control peptides (ViraFEST assay). With peptide pools, ViraFEST first expanded antigen-specific T cells and afterwards sequenced their TCRs. Upon completion of about nine days of culture, CD4+ T cells were isolated via negative selection. The germline V gene encodes CDR1 MNHEY and CDR2 SVGEGT. V gave up 7 bases and J gave up 9 bases; unmatched junction bases: 10. This CDR3 spans 14 amino acids. Cultured CD4+ T-cell DNA underwent Oncomine TCR Beta short-read sequencing. Genomic DNA was taken out of cultured CD4+ T cells by extraction. TCRdb analysed the PCR reads with MiXCR anew, one entry per CDR3 protein. This repertoire shows roughly 11,000 distinct CDR3 sequences, roughly 72% found once; its top ten account for 9% to 12%.

The chain joins TRBV6-2 or TRBV6-3 to TRBJ2-1, with 9 bases matching TRBD2. The receptor's source is a human donor who had recovered from COVID-19. Sequenced sample: CD4+ T cells from blood, cultured in vitro. CDR3 bases: TGTGCCAGCACCCTTAGACTAGCGGCGGGTGAGCAGTTCTTC. This codes for CASTLRLAAGEQFF.